These 29 T cell receptor beta chains share one sample of origin, sequenced in a study of PD-1 blockade in classical Hodgkin lymphoma. Relapse was seen in all patients after autologous stem cell transplantation, and brentuximab vedotin exposure was variable. Libraries were prepared by immunoSEQ multiplex PCR; TCRdb keeps only in-frame clonotypes and omits some of them. Of 13,000 or so clones listed, around 80% are singletons. The sequences come from peripheral blood mononuclear cells (PBMCs), collected at baseline. These receptors were collected from a human donor with classical Hodgkin lymphoma.

The V and J genes are TRBV6-1 and TRBJ2-1, with 12 positions matching TRBD2. Germline loops: CDR1 MNHNS, CDR2 SASEGT. The trim removed 3 bases at V and 6 bases at J, leaving 9 bases unmatched. The CDR3 loop spans 17 amino acids. The CDR3 DNA sequence: TGTGCCAGCAGTGATTGGACTAGCGGGATTTTTCGCAATGAGCAGTTCTTC. Amino acid sequence: CASSDWTSGIFRNEQFF.

CDR3 nucleotide sequence: TGTGCCAGTAGTATGACAGCCACCTCTTCCTACAATGAGCAGTTCTTC. It encodes CASSMTATSSYNEQFF. The chain is built from TRBV19 and TRBJ2-1; possible D gene TRBD1, 5 bases. This CDR3 region has 16 residues. Germline V CDR1 and CDR2: LNHDA, SQIVND (reference sequence). With 3 bases removed from V and 1 base from J, the gap between germline ends came to 13 bases.

The chain employs TRBV27 and TRBJ2-1; D gene uncertain. The CDR3 totals 15 residues. The ends were cut back, 6 bases at V and 0 bases at J, with 12 bases in the middle. CDR1 is MNHEY and CDR2 is SMNVEV in the germline V gene (reference sequence). CDR3 nucleotides: TGTGCCAGCAGGTCGGGCTTCGGCTCCTACAATGAGCAGTTCTTC. This translates into CASRSGFGSYNEQFF.

This rearrangement joins TRBV28 to TRBJ1-5, with D unresolved. Germline lookup yields CDR1 MDHEN and CDR2 SYDVKM. The V and J ends lost 1 base and 11 bases respectively, with 12 bases between them. This CDR3 spans 13 amino acids. Here the CDR3 reads CASSLSLGSSQHF. Here the CDR3 DNA reads TGTGCCAGCAGTTTATCCCTAGGGAGCTCCCAGCATTTT.

This chain uses TRBV5-1 with TRBJ2-1; 10 bases map to TRBD2. J lost 9 bases, V lost 1 base, and 7 bases had no gene match. The germline V gene encodes CDR1 SGHRS and CDR2 YFSETQ. This CDR3 has 15 residues. The CDR3 coding sequence is TGCGCCAGCAGCTTGTCTAGCGGGAGTACTGGTGAGCAGTTCTTC. Translation gives CASSLSSGSTGEQFF.

The rearrangement uses TRBV6-1 and TRBJ1-6; 9 bases align to TRBD1. This CDR3 has 17 amino acids. In germline, CDR1 is MNHNS, CDR2 SASEGT. With 2 bases clipped from V and 0 bases from J, the junction kept 2 bases outside the gene matches. The CDR3 DNA reads TGTGCCAGCAGTGAAAGGACAGGGGTCTCCTATAATTCACCCCTCCACTTT. As protein: CASSERTGVSYNSPLHF.

The J gene is TRBJ2-7, the V gene TRBV6-9; D is unresolved. With 7 bases removed from V and 4 bases from J, the gap between germline ends came to 11 bases. The CDR3 has 12 residues. CDR1 and CDR2 from the germline V gene are MNHGY and SVAAGI. The CDR3 DNA reads as TGTGCCAGCACAAAAACAGTTTACGAGCAGTACTTC. Its protein product is CASTKTVYEQYF.

The rearrangement links TRBV14 to TRBJ2-7; 7 bases match TRBD1. The junction had 4 bases not matched to a gene; V was cut back by 3 bases and J by 2 bases. The germline gives CDR1 SGHDN, CDR2 FVKESK. The CDR3 extends over 14 amino acids. CDR3 DNA sequence: TGTGCCAGCAGCCACTGGGACAGCGCCTACGAGCAGTACTTC. This translates into CASSHWDSAYEQYF.

The rearrangement joins TRBV19 to TRBJ2-2; no reliable D call. Germline lookup yields CDR1 LNHDA and CDR2 SQIVND (reference sequence). Trimming took 5 bases from V and 4 from J, leaving 14 bases between them. The CDR3 has 15 amino acids. CDR3 nucleotide sequence: TGTGCCAGTAGTCGCGCACGGCAGCTCACCGGGGAGCTGTTTTTT. This sequence encodes CASSRARQLTGELFF.

This clone occurred once. The V gene is TRBV6-6, the J gene TRBJ2-7; 7 positions agree with TRBD1. CDR1 and CDR2 from the germline V gene are MNHNY and SVGAGI (reference sequence). J lost 6 bases, V lost 5 bases, and 7 bases had no gene match. CDR3 length: 13 residues. The CDR3 here is CASSNHRGSEQYF. In DNA, the CDR3 is TGTGCCAGCAGTAACCACAGGGGTAGCGAGCAGTACTTC.

Note on this clone: Other DNA sequences in the same sample also yield this CDR3. V gene TRBV5-1 combines with J gene TRBJ1-1, with TRBD1 identical over 8 bases. In germline, CDR1 is SGHRS, CDR2 YFSETQ. CDR3 size: 15 residues. Losses at the gene ends were 0 bases for V and 0 bases for J; bases not matched to a gene: 1. DNA of the CDR3: TGCGCCAGCAGCTTGGGACAGGGGATGAACACTGAAGCTTTCTTT. It specifies CASSLGQGMNTEAFF.

This sequence joins TRBV27 and TRBJ1-5; D is unclear. Germline V CDR1 and CDR2: MNHEY, SMNVEV (reference sequence). The CDR3 is made up of 13 amino acids. The V end lost 3 bases, the J end lost 4 bases, and 7 bases lay between the germline ends. As DNA, the CDR3 is TGTGCCAGCAGTTTTTCGGCGAATCAGCCCCAGCATTTT. It codes for CASSFSANQPQHF.

The chain employs TRBV19 and TRBJ2-3; TRBD2 matches 7 bases. Germline V gene sequence: CDR1 LNHDA, CDR2 SQIVND (reference sequence). V lost 1 base and J lost 3; bases outside the gene matches: 7. The CDR3 is made up of 16 amino acids. In nucleotides, the CDR3 is TGTGCCAGTAGTATAGTTCTAGCGGACGCGACAGATACGCAGTATTTT. Translation gives CASSIVLADATDTQYF.

This clone has a handful of counts. The chain joins TRBV6-1 to TRBJ2-7, with 7 bases fitting TRBD2. This CDR3 comprises 14 residues. Per the germline V gene, CDR1 is MNHNS and CDR2 is SASEGT. The V and J ends lost 1 base and 2 bases, in that order; junction bases with no gene match: 2. This CDR3 is CASSEGTRTYEQYF. The CDR3 DNA is TGTGCCAGCAGTGAAGGGACTAGAACCTACGAGCAGTACTTC.

The chain combines TRBV25-1 with TRBJ2-7, with TRBD2 matching 9 bases. There are 15 residues in the CDR3. V was clipped by 1 base and J by 1 base; unmatched bases: 2. CDR1 is MGHDK, CDR2 SYGVNS, per germline. CDR3 sequence: CASSESSGRSYEQYF. CDR3 sequence (DNA): TGTGCCAGCAGTGAATCCAGCGGGAGGTCCTACGAGCAGTACTTC.

The chain joins TRBV11-2 to TRBJ2-7; D is ambiguous. Germline values: CDR1 SGHAT, CDR2 FQNNGV. The CDR3 contains 13 residues. Trimming stripped 5 bases from V and 2 bases from J, with 10 bases between. The CDR3 here is CASSITATYEQYF. Here the CDR3 DNA reads TGTGCCAGCAGCATAACAGCTACCTACGAGCAGTACTTC. The variable domain in full, completed from reference TRBV11-2 and TRBJ2-7, reads EAGVAQSPRYKIIEKRQSVAFWCNPISGHATLYWYQQILGQGPKLLIQFQNNGVVDDSQLPKDRFSAERLKGVDSTLKIQPAKLEDSAVYLCASSITATYEQYFGPGTRLTVT.

The chain combines TRBV5-4 with TRBJ1-2, with a weak D call TRBD1 (6 bases). The CDR3 sequence is 15 residues long. Trimming pared 4 bases from V and 8 bases from J, leaving 21 bases between. Germline V gene data show CDR1 as SGHNT and CDR2 as YYREEE (reference sequence). The DNA of the CDR3 is TGTGCCAGCAGCCTGGACAGTCTCAAGCACGGGGGCTACACCTTC. Its translation: CASSLDSLKHGGYTF.

This chain joins TRBV5-1 and TRBJ1-2; 8 positions agree with TRBD1. The germline gives CDR1 SGHRS, CDR2 YFSETQ. The CDR3 consists of 14 residues. The V gene end was trimmed by 0 bases and the J gene end by 7 bases; junction bases not matched to a gene: 5. In nucleotides, the CDR3 is TGCGCCAGCAGCTTGGACAGGGGGTTGTCTGGCTACACCTTC. Translation: CASSLDRGLSGYTF. Full variable domain (remainder filled in from reference TRBV5-1 and TRBJ1-2): KAGVTQTPRYLIKTRGQQVTLSCSPISGHRSVSWYQQTPGQGLQFLFEYFSETQRNKGNFPGRFSGRQFSNSRSEMNVSTLELGDSALYLCASSLDRGLSGYTFGSGTRLTVV.

This chain joins TRBV23-1 and TRBJ1-5; D is undetermined. TRBV23-1 is noted as an ORF with a role that remains uncertain. This CDR3 is built from 17 residues. Trimming shortened V by 1 base and J by 5 bases, and 18 bases separated the two germline ends. The CDR3 DNA follows: TGCGCCAGCAGTCAATACCCCGGGTGGCCTAACTATCAGCCCCAGCATTTT. Encoded protein: CASSQYPGWPNYQPQHF.

J is TRBJ1-3 and V is TRBV28; 8 bases map to TRBD1. The germline V gene has CDR1 MDHEN and CDR2 SYDVKM. Trimming took 5 bases from V and 0 from J; bases not matched to a gene: 9. This CDR3 contains 17 residues. The CDR3 spells CASSLPGGPSSGNTIYF. The CDR3 DNA reads TGTGCCAGCAGTCTTCCAGGGGGCCCGAGCTCTGGAAACACCATATATTTT.

This clone appeared once. The rearrangement uses TRBV30 and TRBJ2-2; 9 nucleotides line up with TRBD1. The germline CDR1 and CDR2 sequences are GTSNPN and SVGIG (reference sequence). This CDR3 has 15 residues. V was clipped by 3 bases and J by 3 bases; unmatched bases: 5. The DNA for the CDR3 is TGTGCCTGGAGAACAGGGGGCTCTTACACCGGGGAGCTGTTTTTT. Its protein product is CAWRTGGSYTGELFF. Combining the CDR3 with reference TRBV30 and TRBJ2-2 gives the whole variable domain SQTIHQWPATLVQPVGSPLSLECTVEGTSNPNLYWYRQAAGRGLQLLFYSVGIGQISSEVPQNLSASRPQDRQFILSSKKLLLSDSGFYLCAWRTGGSYTGELFFGEGSRLTVL.

This CDR3 reads CASSSRWGEETQYF. For the CDR3, the DNA is TGTGCCAGTTCGAGTAGGTGGGGTGAAGAGACCCAGTACTTC. The J gene is TRBJ2-5, the V gene TRBV19, with D unclear. Trimming removed 8 bases from V and 3 bases from J, with 16 bases in between. The CDR3 totals 14 residues. Per germline, CDR1 LNHDA and CDR2 SQIVND (reference sequence).

The chain combines TRBV28 with TRBJ2-7; no firm D call. This CDR3 region has 12 residues. Trimming pared 8 bases from V and 6 bases from J, leaving 14 bases between. Germline-derived CDR1 and CDR2 are MDHEN and SYDVKM. This chain's CDR3 is CASLEQTGEQYF. The CDR3 DNA is TGTGCCAGCCTCGAGCAGACGGGCGAGCAGTACTTC.

The J gene is TRBJ1-1, the V gene TRBV27, with 8 bases lining up with TRBD1. The CDR3 runs 15 residues. Germline lookup yields CDR1 MNHEY and CDR2 SMNVEV (reference sequence). V lost 4 bases to trimming and J lost 5 bases; unmatched junction nucleotides: 9. In DNA, the CDR3 is TGTGCCAGCAGTTCCCTGGACAGGGCAAGGACTGAAGCTTTCTTT. This sequence encodes CASSSLDRARTEAFF.

The J gene is TRBJ1-2, the V gene TRBV30, with D maybe TRBD1 (5 bases). Germline-derived CDR1 and CDR2 are GTSNPN and SVGIG (reference sequence). The V end was cut by 0 bases, the J end by 4 bases, with 12 bases between. The CDR3 runs 14 residues. The CDR3, as DNA: TGTGCCTGGAGTGTACGTAGGGGCGGCTATGGCTACACCTTC. Residues: CAWSVRRGGYGYTF.

This rearrangement joins TRBV6-5 to TRBJ2-5; 10 bases align to TRBD1. The V gene's germline CDR1 is MNHEY and CDR2 SVGAGI. Unmatched junction bases numbered 2, after V lost 6 bases and J lost 4 bases. The CDR3 has 13 amino acids. The CDR3 spells CASRRTGGETQYF. In DNA, the CDR3 is TGTGCCAGCAGACGGACAGGGGGAGAGACCCAGTACTTC.

This clone was observed a single time. The chain has TRBV7-9 and TRBJ2-3; D assignment may be TRBD1 or TRBD2 (5 bases each). The CDR3 sequence is 14 residues long. Germline loops: CDR1 SEHNR, CDR2 FQNEAQ (reference sequence). Trimming pared 4 bases from V and 0 bases from J, leaving 8 bases between. In nucleotides, the CDR3 is TGTGCCAGCAGCTCCCGGGACAGCACAGATACGCAGTATTTT. Translating it yields CASSSRDSTDTQYF.

In this sample, this clone turned up once. This sequence joins TRBV5-1 and TRBJ1-2; the match to TRBD1 covers 9 bases. Per the germline V gene, CDR1 is SGHRS and CDR2 is YFSETQ. This CDR3 is built from 13 residues. The V segment lost 4 bases and the J segment 8 bases; nucleotides outside the gene matches: 6. CDR3 nucleotide sequence: TGCGCCAGCAGCACAAGGGACAGGGACGGCTACACCTTC. Its protein is CASSTRDRDGYTF. Variable domain in full (rest from reference TRBV5-1 and TRBJ1-2): KAGVTQTPRYLIKTRGQQVTLSCSPISGHRSVSWYQQTPGQGLQFLFEYFSETQRNKGNFPGRFSGRQFSNSRSEMNVSTLELGDSALYLCASSTRDRDGYTFGSGTRLTVV.

The rearrangement joins TRBV28 to TRBJ2-7; the D gene is possibly TRBD1 (6 bases). Germline CDR1 reads MDHEN; CDR2 reads SYDVKM. The CDR3 is 14 amino acids. V gave up 2 bases and J gave up 3 bases, with 11 bases separating them. This CDR3 is CASSLAGVSYEQYF. The CDR3 bases are TGTGCCAGCAGTTTAGCAGGGGTAAGCTACGAGCAGTACTTC.